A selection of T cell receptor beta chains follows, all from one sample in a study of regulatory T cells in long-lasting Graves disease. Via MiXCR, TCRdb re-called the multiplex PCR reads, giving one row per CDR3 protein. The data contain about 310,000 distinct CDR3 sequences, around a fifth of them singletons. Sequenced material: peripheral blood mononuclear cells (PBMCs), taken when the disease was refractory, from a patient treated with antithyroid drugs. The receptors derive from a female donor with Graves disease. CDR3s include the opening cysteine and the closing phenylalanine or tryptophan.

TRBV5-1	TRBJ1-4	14	CASSLEGTNEKLFF
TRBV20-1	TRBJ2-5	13	CSASLRAQETQYF
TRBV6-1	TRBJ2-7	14	CASTRTGVPHEQYF
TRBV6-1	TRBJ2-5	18	CASSAQGPTSGQQETQYF
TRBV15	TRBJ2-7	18	CATSRDKGVTRDSYEQYF
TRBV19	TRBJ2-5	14	CASSTTTREGTQYF
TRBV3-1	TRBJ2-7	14	CASSLSRLSYEQYF
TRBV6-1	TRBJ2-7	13	CASSEAMRREQYF
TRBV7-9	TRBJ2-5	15	CASSLLGTAQETQYF
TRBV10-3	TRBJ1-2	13	CAISDGPWWGYTF
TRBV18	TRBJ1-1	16	CASSFRTGGEGTEAFF
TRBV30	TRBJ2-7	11	CAWSVAYEQYF
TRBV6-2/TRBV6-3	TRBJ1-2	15	CASSTSSTGLYGYTF
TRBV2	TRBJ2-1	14	CASKEREGGDEQFF
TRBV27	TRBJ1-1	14	CASKTRQGITEAFF
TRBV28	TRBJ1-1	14	CASMSGGLHTEAFF
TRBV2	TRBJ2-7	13	CASCRDSSYEQYF
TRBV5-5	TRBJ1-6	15	CASSTRTAENSPLHF
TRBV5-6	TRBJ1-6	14	CASSWGVLGSPLHF
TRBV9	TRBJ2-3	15	CASSVSGSGTDTQYF
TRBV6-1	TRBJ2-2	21	CASSTPHGLAGSGSGTGELFF
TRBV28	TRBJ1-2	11	CASSLRGASTF
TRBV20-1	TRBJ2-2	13	CSARGSPPGELFF
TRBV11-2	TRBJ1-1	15	CASSLAIGLNTEAFF
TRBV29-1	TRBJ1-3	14	CSVDRRLSGNTIYF
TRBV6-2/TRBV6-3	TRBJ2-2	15	CASARQTGVVGELFF
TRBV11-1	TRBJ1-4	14	CASSFSVRAEKLFF
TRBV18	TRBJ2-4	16	CASSPAQGLAKNIQYF
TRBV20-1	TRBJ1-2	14	CSASESGQFYGYTF
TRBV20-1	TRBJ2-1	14	CSARSSGTDNEQFF
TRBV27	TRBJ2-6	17	CASTWLAGEGGANVLTF